A single sample gave rise to the 25 T cell receptor beta chains below, sequenced in a study of cytomegalovirus exposure and HLA in healthy donors. The PCR employed 60 Vbeta primers together with 13 Jbeta primers. Generated by immunoSEQ multiplex PCR, the TCRdb table keeps only in-frame clones and is missing some. The profile shows over 200,000 clones, around 80% of them singletons. Sequencing was done on a sample of PBMCs. The receptors were gathered from a male donor in good health and CMV-seronegative.

V gene TRBV9 combines with J gene TRBJ2-5; 8 nucleotides match TRBD2. Germline lookup yields CDR1 SGDLS and CDR2 YYNGEE. The CDR3 is 15 residues long. With V trimmed by 3 bases and J by 5 bases, 9 bases remained unmatched. The CDR3 spells CASSATAGGGETQYF. CDR3 bases: TGTGCCAGCAGCGCTACGGCGGGAGGCGGGGAGACCCAGTACTTC.

The chain is built from TRBV27 and TRBJ1-2, with D hard to call. CDR3 length: 14 residues. The V end lost 1 base, the J end lost 4 bases, and 10 bases lay between the germline ends. The germline CDR1 and CDR2 sequences are MNHEY and SMNVEV (reference sequence). This CDR3 is CASSLFGGTYGYTF. The CDR3 bases are TGTGCCAGCAGTTTATTTGGCGGAACCTATGGCTACACCTTC.

This chain uses TRBV7-6 with TRBJ1-2, with D unclear. The CDR3 has 14 amino acids. Trimming shortened V by 1 base and J by 8 bases, and 14 bases separated the two germline ends. Germline V lookup: CDR1 SGHVS, CDR2 FNYEAQ. DNA of the CDR3: TGTGCCAGCAGCTTAGTGGCAGCGGTAATAGGCTACACCTTC. Protein sequence: CASSLVAAVIGYTF.

This clone was detected only a few times. The genes are TRBV6-5 and TRBJ2-7; D perhaps matches TRBD2 (5 bases). The ends were cut back, 5 bases at V and 3 bases at J, with 17 bases in the middle. Per germline, CDR1 MNHEY and CDR2 SVGAGI. There are 15 residues in the CDR3. CDR3 in amino acids: CASSPGAGPGYEQYF. CDR3 DNA: TGTGCCAGCAGTCCAGGCGCGGGTCCCGGCTACGAGCAGTACTTC.

The CDR3 reads CASSFRQGRDNEQFF. The CDR3 DNA reads TGTGCCAGCAGTTTTCGCCAGGGGCGGGACAATGAGCAGTTCTTC. The chain recombines TRBV27 with TRBJ2-1; a possible D gene is TRBD1 (6 bases). The CDR3 totals 15 residues. V lost 3 bases to trimming and J lost 5 bases, with 14 bases between them. Per germline, CDR1 MNHEY and CDR2 SMNVEV (reference sequence).

V gene TRBV5-5 combines with J gene TRBJ1-4; D not resolved. The V gene's germline CDR1 is SGHKS and CDR2 YYEKEE (reference sequence). CDR3 length: 15 residues. Trimming pared 1 base from V and 0 bases from J, leaving 7 bases between. DNA for the CDR3: TGTGCCAGCAGCTTGAAGTCAGCAACTAATGAAAAACTGTTTTTT. This codes for CASSLKSATNEKLFF.

This chain joins TRBV5-4 and TRBJ1-3; D is ambiguous. The CDR3 totals 14 residues. With 6 bases removed from V and 8 bases from J, the gap between germline ends came to 18 bases. Germline CDR1 SGHNT, CDR2 YYREEE (reference sequence). In nucleotides, the CDR3 is TGTGCCAGCACTAACCCGACAATGCGGGACACCATATATTTT. Translating it yields CASTNPTMRDTIYF.

The chain carries TRBV11-2 and TRBJ2-7, with 8 bases aligning to TRBD2. The V segment lost 2 bases and the J segment 5 bases; nucleotides outside the gene matches: 8. The germline gives CDR1 SGHAT, CDR2 FQNNGV. CDR3 size: 15 residues. The CDR3 here is CASSLNVRSGNEQYF. As DNA, the CDR3 is TGTGCCAGCAGCTTAAATGTTCGTAGCGGGAACGAGCAGTACTTC.

The rearrangement joins TRBV7-7 to TRBJ2-7, with TRBD2 matching 7 bases. Germline CDR1 is SSHAT and CDR2 is FNYEAQ (reference sequence). V shed 3 bases and J 7 bases; nucleotides not matched to a gene: 15. This CDR3 is 16 amino acids long. The CDR3 is CASSFPLTALGGEQYF. In nucleotides, the CDR3 is TGTGCCAGCAGCTTTCCTTTGACGGCTTTGGGGGGGGAGCAGTACTTC.

This rearrangement joins TRBV7-9 to TRBJ2-1; unclear D gene. V was clipped by 1 base and J by 2 bases, with 6 bases between them. The CDR3 consists of 14 residues. CDR1 and CDR2 (germline): SEHNR, FQNEAQ (reference sequence). The CDR3 region has the DNA TGTGCCAGCAGCTTAGACGGAGCCTACAATGAGCAGTTCTTC. Its protein product is CASSLDGAYNEQFF.

The gene calls are TRBV5-4 and TRBJ2-1, with 7 bases fitting TRBD2. The V gene end was trimmed by 0 bases and the J gene end by 0 bases; junction bases not matched to a gene: 9. The CDR3 covers 18 residues. In germline, CDR1 is SGHNT, CDR2 YYREEE (reference sequence). CDR3 amino acids: CASSLGPLAADSYNEQFF. CDR3 nucleotides: TGTGCCAGCAGCTTGGGCCCGCTAGCGGCTGACTCCTACAATGAGCAGTTCTTC.

This chain joins TRBV5-6 and TRBJ2-1; D remains unclear. CDR1 SGHDT and CDR2 YYEEEE come from the germline V gene. Trimming removed 0 bases from V and 7 bases from J, with 8 bases in between. The CDR3 length is 13 residues. CDR3 nucleotides: TGTGCCAGCAGCTTGGGGATCGGGAATGAGCAGTTCTTC. This gives the protein CASSLGIGNEQFF. Full variable domain (missing parts from reference TRBV5-6 and TRBJ2-1): DAGVTQSPTHLIKTRGQQVTLRCSPKSGHDTVSWYQQALGQGPQFIFQYYEEEERQRGNFPDRFSGHQFPNYSSELNVNALLLGDSALYLCASSLGIGNEQFFGPGTRLTVL.

This clone turned up a few times. The chain employs TRBV18 and TRBJ2-1; 7 bases agree with TRBD2. The CDR3 covers 14 residues. Germline-derived CDR1 and CDR2 are KGHSH and LQKENI. The junction had 6 bases not matched to a gene; V was cut back by 2 bases and J by 8 bases. CDR3 DNA: TGTGCCAGCTCACCAATGATTCGGGAGGATGAGCAGTTCTTC. It specifies CASSPMIREDEQFF.

The chain recombines TRBV9 with TRBJ1-1, with D hard to call. Per germline, CDR1 SGDLS and CDR2 YYNGEE. The CDR3 extends over 14 amino acids. Trimming took 6 bases from V and 3 from J, leaving 15 bases between them. CDR3 sequence reads: CASNPVSLDTEAFF. DNA of the CDR3: TGTGCCAGCAACCCTGTTAGCCTCGACACTGAAGCTTTCTTT.

The chain couples TRBV5-1 to TRBJ2-3, with TRBD2 matching 11 bases. V lost 0 bases to trimming and J lost 6 bases; unmatched junction nucleotides: 3. Germline CDR1 reads SGHRS; CDR2 reads YFSETQ. The CDR3 loop spans 15 amino acids. CDR3 nucleotides: TGCGCCAGCAGCTTGGCTAGCGGGAGGCAGGATACGCAGTATTTT. The encoded protein is CASSLASGRQDTQYF.

The chain has TRBV29-1 and TRBJ2-5, with 12 positions matching TRBD2. The CDR3 loop spans 14 amino acids. CDR1 and CDR2 from the germline V gene are SQVTM and ANQGSEA. Trimming removed 6 bases from V and 5 bases from J; junction bases left unmatched: 7. For the CDR3, the DNA is TGCAGCGTGGGGGGACTAGCGGGTCGGGAGACCCAGTACTTC. Amino acids: CSVGGLAGRETQYF.

This clone was found once. This chain connects TRBV5-8 to TRBJ1-5; D may be TRBD1 (6 bases). Germline CDR1 and CDR2: SGHTS and YDEGEE. Trimming removed 0 bases at V and 5 bases at J, with 18 bases between. The CDR3 has 17 residues. CDR3: CASSLGTGMVEHQPQHF. In DNA, the CDR3 is TGTGCCAGCAGCTTGGGAACAGGGATGGTGGAGCATCAGCCCCAGCATTTT.

The rearrangement joins TRBV28 to TRBJ2-3; 8 bases fit TRBD2. J gave up 0 bases and V 6 bases, and 5 bases lay outside the gene matches. The CDR3 runs to 15 residues. CDR1 is MDHEN and CDR2 is SYDVKM in the germline V gene. The chain's CDR3 is CASSFSGRSTDTQYF. CDR3 coding DNA: TGTGCCAGCAGCTTCAGCGGGAGAAGCACAGATACGCAGTATTTT.

The CDR3 here is CASRLDRSYNSPLHF. CDR3 DNA sequence: TGTGCCAGCAGACTCGACAGGTCCTATAATTCACCCCTCCACTTT. The chain joins TRBV6-5 to TRBJ1-6; weak D call: TRBD1 (6 bases). The CDR3 consists of 15 residues. V dropped 6 bases and J dropped 1 base, with 10 bases sitting between them. Germline V gene lookup returns CDR1 MNHEY and CDR2 SVGAGI.

This clone was observed a single time. The chain recombines TRBV11-2 with TRBJ2-7, with D unclear. CDR3 length: 15 amino acids. Germline V lookup: CDR1 SGHAT, CDR2 FQNNGV. Deletions cut 0 bases from V and 2 bases from J, with 11 bases between. The CDR3 loop reads CASSLDLPQTYEQYF. CDR3 coding DNA: TGTGCCAGCAGCTTAGATCTGCCGCAGACCTACGAGCAGTACTTC.

V and J are TRBV6-1 and TRBJ1-5; D is possibly TRBD1 (5 bases). Trimming took off 4 bases at V and 0 bases at J, with 10 bases between the two ends. The CDR3 runs 15 residues. The germline V gene has CDR1 MNHNS and CDR2 SASEGT. The CDR3 protein is CASSGPGVSNQPQHF. The CDR3, as DNA: TGTGCCAGCAGTGGCCCGGGGGTTAGCAATCAGCCCCAGCATTTT.

Points on this clone: An end of the junction does not agree with germline; a read error may underlie this. The rearrangement joins TRBV27 to TRBJ2-3; TRBD2 matches at 7 bases. This CDR3 has 14 residues. Looked up from germline, CDR1 is MNHEY and CDR2 is SMNVEV (reference sequence). The CDR3 nucleotides are TGTGCCAGCAGTTTATCGTGGGGAGGGGATACGCGGTATTTT. It specifies CASSLSWGGDTRYF.

Worth noting for this clone: The sample holds other DNA sequences that translate to the same CDR3. The CDR3 sequence: CASSGQGNTEAFF. DNA of the CDR3: TGTGCCAGCTCCGGACAGGGGAACACTGAAGCTTTCTTT. V is TRBV18 and J is TRBJ1-1; 8 nucleotides align to TRBD1. Germline trimming cut 6 bases from V and 1 base from J; bases unmatched to any gene: 1. Germline assignment: CDR1 KGHSH and CDR2 LQKENI. This CDR3 is 13 amino acids long.

V is TRBV28 and J is TRBJ2-7; TRBD1 matches at 8 bases. The CDR3 length is 14 residues. V lost 6 bases, J lost 7 bases, and 11 bases stayed unmatched. Germline assignment: CDR1 MDHEN and CDR2 SYDVKM. The CDR3 loop is CASRRTGLLGEQYF. In DNA form, the CDR3 reads TGTGCCAGCAGACGGACAGGGCTGTTGGGGGAGCAGTACTTC.

V usage is TRBV7-8 and J usage is TRBJ2-7; D perhaps matches TRBD1 (5 bases). Germline V CDR1 and CDR2: SGHVS, FQNEAQ. V lost 0 bases and J lost 3, with 12 bases in between. CDR3 length equals 15 residues. The CDR3 is CASSLAPNRNYEQYF. As DNA, the CDR3 is TGTGCCAGCAGCTTAGCTCCCAACAGGAACTACGAGCAGTACTTC. Full variable domain (missing parts from reference TRBV7-8 and TRBJ2-7): GAGVSQSPRYKVAKRGQDVALRCDPISGHVSLFWYQQALGQGPEFLTYFQNEAQLDKSGLPSDRFFAERPEGSVSTLKIQRTQQEDSAVYLCASSLAPNRNYEQYFGPGTRLTVT.